This passage covers 28 T cell receptor beta chains from one sample sequenced in a study of early T cells in non-severe SARS-CoV-2 infection. TCRdb used MiXCR to reprocess the 5' RACE reads, holding one entry per CDR3 protein. The table records roughly 34,000 distinct CDR3 sequences, roughly 4.5% of them present only once. The specimen was whole blood. The receptors were gathered from an adult who was a healthcare worker with PCR-confirmed SARS-CoV-2 infection or an uninfected control (not recorded which).

At least ten counts were recorded for this clonotype. The rearrangement links TRBV28 to TRBJ1-2, with 7 bases that match TRBD1. The V segment lost 3 bases and the J segment 2 bases; nucleotides outside the gene matches: 3. Looked up from germline, CDR1 is MDHEN and CDR2 is SYDVKM. The CDR3 is 14 amino acids. CDR3 region: CASSLGRGNYGYTF. DNA for the CDR3: TGTGCCAGCAGTTTGGGCAGGGGGAACTATGGCTACACCTTC.

This clonotype was counted at least ten times. V usage is TRBV29-1 and J usage is TRBJ1-1, with D possibly TRBD1 on 5 matching bases. The CDR3 loop spans 16 amino acids. In germline, CDR1 is SQVTM, CDR2 ANQGSEA. With 7 bases removed from V and 1 base from J, the gap between germline ends came to 22 bases. This CDR3 reads CSAIGQGEYRNTEAFF. CDR3 coding DNA: TGCAGCGCTATAGGACAAGGGGAGTACCGGAACACTGAAGCTTTCTTT.

Many counts were recorded for this clonotype. The J gene is TRBJ1-6, the V gene TRBV20-1, with D possibly matching TRBD1 (5 bases). Trimming left V 4 bases short and J 7 bases short, with 14 bases between. Germline V gene sequence: CDR1 DFQATT, CDR2 SNEGSKA (reference sequence). CDR3 length equals 14 residues. As DNA, the CDR3 is TGCAGTGCTACCAGGGAAGGGAAGAATTCACCCCTCCACTTT. It encodes CSATREGKNSPLHF.

This clonotype was picked up many times. The CDR3 loop is CASSSVAGGGNNEQFF. The CDR3 DNA is TGTGCCAGCAGCTCCGTAGCGGGGGGTGGCAACAATGAGCAGTTCTTC. The rearrangement uses TRBV7-3 and TRBJ2-1; 10 positions match TRBD2. From germline, CDR1 is SGHTA and CDR2 FQGTGA. The ends lost 4 bases at V and 5 bases at J; junction bases unmatched: 8. This CDR3 region has 16 residues.

This clonotype was seen ten or more times. The V and J genes are TRBV5-1 and TRBJ1-6; 9 nucleotides line up with TRBD1. Germline trimming cut 4 bases from V and 7 bases from J; bases unmatched to any gene: 15. The CDR3 has 18 residues. Germline CDR1 reads SGHRS; CDR2 reads YFSETQ. The CDR3 sequence: CASSARGRDREKNSPLHF. The CDR3 nucleotides read TGCGCCAGCAGCGCCAGGGGCCGGGACAGGGAAAAAAATTCACCCCTCCACTTT.

This chain connects TRBV7-2 to TRBJ2-7; no firm D call. Trimming shortened V by 3 bases and J by 5 bases, and 14 bases separated the two germline ends. The V gene's germline CDR1 is SGHTA and CDR2 FQGNSA. CDR3 size: 14 residues. The CDR3 region is CASSFDTATHEQYF. CDR3 DNA: TGTGCCAGCAGCTTCGACACTGCTACTCACGAGCAGTACTTC.

This clonotype was detected a few times. The chain couples TRBV7-2 to TRBJ2-5; D unresolved. The CDR3 has 12 amino acids. The V gene's germline CDR1 is SGHTA and CDR2 FQGNSA. Trimming removed 1 base at V and 5 bases at J, with 5 bases between. CDR3 coding DNA: TGTGCCAGCAGCTTAGTGTCGGAGACCCAGTACTTC. It encodes CASSLVSETQYF.

The chain has TRBV7-9 and TRBJ2-1; 14 nucleotides line up with TRBD2. The CDR3 spans 17 residues. V dropped 5 bases and J dropped 3; count of bases not matched to a gene: 6. Germline V gives CDR1 SEHNR, CDR2 FQNEAQ (reference sequence). CDR3: CASSLRGLAGDYNEQFF. CDR3 nucleotide sequence: TGTGCCAGCAGCCTTCGGGGACTAGCGGGAGACTACAATGAGCAGTTCTTC.

At least ten counts were recorded for this clonotype. This chain uses TRBV10-1 with TRBJ1-1; tentative D call: TRBD1 (6 bases). CDR1 WNHNN and CDR2 SYGVQD come from the germline V gene (reference sequence). The CDR3 is 15 residues long. Trimming removed 2 bases at V and 1 base at J, with 11 bases between. The CDR3 nucleotides are TGCGCCAGCAGTGAGACCTTACAGGGGAACACTGAAGCTTTCTTT. Translated, it gives CASSETLQGNTEAFF.

This clonotype was detected only a few times. This chain connects TRBV7-6 to TRBJ1-2, with D perhaps TRBD1 (5 bases). Per germline, CDR1 SGHVS and CDR2 FNYEAQ. V was trimmed by 1 base and J by 7 bases, leaving 7 bases between them. This CDR3 spans 12 amino acids. The CDR3 DNA follows: TGTGCCAGCAGCTTAGTTGGGGCTGGCTACACCTTC. Translating it yields CASSLVGAGYTF.

The CDR3 DNA sequence: TGTGCCAGCAGCTTAGAAGGGCTTGCTTCATACAATGAGCAGTTCTTC. This codes for CASSLEGLASYNEQFF. The chain joins TRBV11-2 to TRBJ2-1; D call uncertain. The V gene lost 0 bases and the J gene lost 4 bases, with 13 bases spanning the gap. The length of the CDR3 is 16 residues. Germline-derived CDR1 and CDR2 are SGHAT and FQNNGV.

The sample holds a few counts of this clonotype. The genes are TRBV12-3 or TRBV12-4 and TRBJ1-5; D gene ambiguous. Trimming removed 2 bases at V and 3 bases at J, with 11 bases between. CDR3 length: 15 residues. The chain's CDR3 is CASSLNSQNNQPQHF. In nucleotides, the CDR3 is TGTGCCAGCAGTTTAAATTCACAGAACAATCAGCCCCAGCATTTT.

The chain employs TRBV19 and TRBJ2-7, with a possible D match to TRBD2 (5 bases). Trimming pared 5 bases from V and 3 bases from J, leaving 5 bases between. Looked up from germline, CDR1 is LNHDA and CDR2 is SQIVND (reference sequence). The CDR3 extends over 11 amino acids. DNA of the CDR3: TGTGCCAGTAGTGAGGGCTACGAGCAGTACTTC. Translation gives CASSEGYEQYF.

At least ten counts were recorded for this clonotype. The chain combines TRBV29-1 with TRBJ2-3; D could derive from TRBD1 or TRBD2 (5 bases each). This CDR3 contains 13 residues. CDR1 and CDR2 (germline): SQVTM, ANQGSEA. Trimming left V 6 bases short and J 2 bases short, with 12 bases between. As DNA, the CDR3 is TGCAGCGTCCGGGACGGGGCCACAGATACGCAGTATTTT. Translation: CSVRDGATDTQYF.

This clonotype is labeled medium-sized (0.01 to 0.1%). The chain employs TRBV7-6 and TRBJ1-1; D not resolved. V lost 5 bases to trimming and J lost 6 bases, with 7 bases between them. The CDR3 consists of 11 residues. Germline V lookup: CDR1 SGHVS, CDR2 FNYEAQ. The CDR3 reads CASSHGAEAFF. In DNA, the CDR3 is TGTGCCAGCAGCCACGGAGCTGAAGCTTTCTTT. Variable domain in full (rest from reference TRBV7-6 and TRBJ1-1): GAGVSQSPRYKVTKRGQDVALRCDPISGHVSLYWYRQALGQGPEFLTYFNYEAQQDKSGLPNDRFSAERPEGSISTLTIQRTEQRDSAMYRCASSHGAEAFFGQGTRLTVV.

This clonotype was picked up one time. CDR3 nucleotide sequence: TGCAGTGCTAGAGCCACGGGGGACTACGAGCAGTACTTC. The encoded protein is CSARATGDYEQYF. The rearrangement joins TRBV20-1 to TRBJ2-7, with D maybe TRBD2 (6 bases). Germline V gene lookup returns CDR1 DFQATT and CDR2 SNEGSKA (reference sequence). The V and J ends lost 1 base and 3 bases respectively, with 10 bases between them. The CDR3 totals 13 residues.

This sequence joins TRBV28 and TRBJ2-6; weak D call: TRBD1 (6 bases). The V gene lost 4 bases and the J gene lost 2 bases, with 9 bases spanning the gap. Germline assignment: CDR1 MDHEN and CDR2 SYDVKM. The CDR3 is made up of 15 amino acids. Written as DNA, the CDR3 is TGTGCCAGCAGTTCCAGGGGTGCTGGGGCCAACGTCCTGACTTTC. Protein product: CASSSRGAGANVLTF.

This clonotype has a count of ten or more. This sequence joins TRBV18 and TRBJ1-4; D unresolved. Germline CDR1 reads KGHSH; CDR2 reads LQKENI. The CDR3 extends over 11 amino acids. Between the trimmed V and J ends, which lost 3 bases and 7 bases, there was a span of 3 bases. The CDR3 nucleotides read TGTGCCAGCTCACCGGGTGAAAAACTGTTTTTT. Encoded protein: CASSPGEKLFF.

This clonotype was seen repeatedly, ten times or more. The chain combines TRBV12-3 or TRBV12-4 with TRBJ2-7; the D is unclear. Trimming removed 5 bases from V and 0 bases from J, with 5 bases in between. CDR3 size: 12 residues. CDR3 nucleotides: TGTGCCAGCAGTGAGAGCTCCTACGAGCAGTACTTC. It is translated as CASSESSYEQYF.

This clonotype has only a few counts. The chain uses TRBV6-2 or TRBV6-3 and TRBJ2-7; maybe TRBD1 (5 bases). Germline V gene lookup returns CDR1 MNHEY and CDR2 SVGEGT. The CDR3 extends over 12 amino acids. V was pared by 5 bases and J by 3 bases, with 8 bases between. The chain's CDR3 is CASSPGFYEQYF. CDR3 bases: TGTGCCAGCAGTCCAGGGTTCTACGAGCAGTACTTC.

This clonotype was recorded a few times. In DNA form, the CDR3 reads TGTGCTAGTGGCGGGCCAGGGTGGAATGAGCAGTTCTTC. Translated: CASGGPGWNEQFF. This chain uses TRBV12-5 with TRBJ2-1; the D gene is possibly TRBD1 (5 bases). Trimming took off 6 bases at V and 7 bases at J, with 13 bases between the two ends. CDR3 length equals 13 residues. Per germline, CDR1 LGHNT and CDR2 FRNRAP. Filled out from reference TRBV12-5 and TRBJ2-1, the complete variable domain reads DARVTQTPRHKVTEMGQEVTMRCQPILGHNTVFWYRQTMMQGLELLAYFRNRAPLDDSGMPKDRFSAEMPDATLATLKIQPSEPRDSAVYFCASGGPGWNEQFFGPGTRLTVL.

This clonotype was observed a few times. The CDR3: CASTKAGTNYGYTF. CDR3 sequence (DNA): TGTGCCAGTACCAAGGCAGGGACAAACTATGGCTACACCTTC. This rearrangement joins TRBV19 to TRBJ1-2; TRBD1 is a possible D gene (6 bases). Trimming left V 7 bases short and J 2 bases short, with 14 bases between. CDR3 length: 14 amino acids. Germline V gene data show CDR1 as LNHDA and CDR2 as SQIVND (reference sequence).

This clonotype has at least ten counts. The rearrangement links TRBV7-9 to TRBJ2-4; tentative D call: TRBD2 (5 bases). Trimming took off 5 bases at V and 8 bases at J, with 22 bases between the two ends. This CDR3 has 16 residues. Germline V gene data show CDR1 as SEHNR and CDR2 as FQNEAQ (reference sequence). The CDR3 protein is CASSGRDFTLGDIQYF. The CDR3 nucleotides are TGTGCCAGCAGCGGCCGAGACTTCACCCTCGGGGACATTCAGTACTTC. Complete variable domain (other parts from reference TRBV7-9 and TRBJ2-4): DTGVSQNPRHKITKRGQNVTFRCDPISEHNRLYWYRQTLGQGPEFLTYFQNEAQLEKSRLLSDRFSAERPKGSFSTLEIQRTEQGDSAMYLCASSGRDFTLGDIQYFGAGTRLSVL.

This clonotype was seen ten or more times. This rearrangement joins TRBV28 to TRBJ1-3; 12 nucleotides match TRBD1. The CDR3 is 17 amino acids. The trim removed 5 bases at V and 4 bases at J, leaving 9 bases unmatched. CDR1 and CDR2 (germline): MDHEN, SYDVKM. CDR3 DNA sequence: TGTGCCAGCAGTGCCTTGGGACAGGGGGCGCGGGGAAACACCATATATTTT. This sequence encodes CASSALGQGARGNTIYF.

In its sample, this clonotype is medium-sized. The chain links TRBV18 to TRBJ1-2; no reliable D call. CDR1 is KGHSH, CDR2 LQKENI, per germline. The CDR3 totals 14 residues. The germline V and J ends were trimmed by 6 bases and 9 bases, with 20 bases remaining between them. The CDR3: CASSSNEAPASYTF. The CDR3 region has the DNA TGTGCCAGCTCCTCGAACGAGGCGCCGGCGAGCTACACCTTC.

This chain links TRBV7-6 with TRBJ1-1; D gene ambiguous. Germline CDR1 and CDR2: SGHVS and FNYEAQ. V gave up 0 bases and J gave up 5 bases, with 13 bases separating them. The CDR3 is made up of 15 amino acids. CDR3 nucleotides: TGTGCCAGCAGCTTAGCTGAGGGATTCGGGACTGAAGCTTTCTTT. This encodes CASSLAEGFGTEAFF.

This clonotype was counted between two and nine times. The J gene is TRBJ2-1, the V gene TRBV4-1; 7 bases agree with TRBD1. This CDR3 has 15 amino acids. V trimming: 4 bases; J trimming: 6 bases; junction bases outside the gene matches: 9. Per germline, CDR1 MGHRA and CDR2 YSYEKL. The CDR3 coding sequence is TGCGCCAGCAGCCTATTTGAGGGGGCAGGCAATGAGCAGTTCTTC. Translated: CASSLFEGAGNEQFF.

This clonotype was detected ten times or more. The chain employs TRBV5-1 and TRBJ1-3; a possible D gene is TRBD1 (5 bases). CDR3 size: 16 residues. Germline V lookup: CDR1 SGHRS, CDR2 YFSETQ. With 2 bases removed from V and 3 bases from J, the gap between germline ends came to 15 bases. CDR3 DNA sequence: TGCGCCAGCAGCTTCTCAAACCAGGGAAGTGGAAACACCATATATTTT. Its translation: CASSFSNQGSGNTIYF.